A selection of T cell receptor beta chains follows, all from one sample in a study of blood T cell repertoires in COVID-19. The assay was immunoSEQ multiplex PCR, and TCRdb's table has in-frame clones only and misses some. The sample includes 100,000 to 150,000 clones, 60% to 80% of them seen just once. The sample comprised peripheral blood. The receptors stem from a man aged 80 or over with COVID-19, enrolled during active disease. CDR3s include the opening cysteine and the closing phenylalanine or tryptophan. D genes are given only for firm matches. Only part of the rows carry a size: once, few, many, or a class if the clone is expanded.

cdr3_length d_call j_call v_call clone_size cdr3_aa cdr3_nt
15 TRBD1 TRBJ2-2 TRBV4-1 once CASSQGDRVIGELFF TGCGCCAGCAGCCAAGGGGACAGGGTTATCGGGGAGCTGTTTTTT
17 TRBD2 TRBJ2-1 TRBV24-1 NA CATSDNSGSPLNNEQFF TGTGCCACCAGTGATAACAGCGGGAGTCCCCTCAACAATGAGCAGTTCTTC
15 NA TRBJ1-4 TRBV18 NA CASSGGGAANEKLFF TGTGCCAGCTCCGGCGGGGGGGCAGCTAATGAAAAACTGTTTTTT
15 TRBD1 TRBJ2-2 TRBV9 NA CASSGHRQGPGELFF TGTGCCAGCAGCGGACACCGACAGGGCCCCGGGGAGCTGTTTTTT
17 TRBD2 TRBJ2-1 TRBV27 NA CASSLSLAGPSYNEQFF TGTGCCAGCAGTTTGTCATTAGCGGGCCCTTCCTACAATGAGCAGTTCTTC
18 TRBD2 TRBJ2-2 TRBV28 NA CASSLGLAGRGNTGELFF TGTGCCAGCAGTTTAGGGCTAGCGGGTCGAGGGAACACCGGGGAGCTGTTTTTT
15 NA TRBJ2-7 TRBV7-6 NA CASSLAWDSSYEQYF TGTGCCAGCAGCTTAGCCTGGGACTCTTCCTACGAGCAGTACTTC
13 TRBD1 TRBJ2-4 TRBV15 NA CATSRDPGQTQYF TGTGCCACCAGCAGAGACCCGGGACAGACTCAGTACTTC
14 NA TRBJ1-2 TRBV21-1 NA CASSRRRKNYGYTF TGTGCCAGCAGCAGAAGGCGGAAGAACTATGGCTACACCTTC
15 NA TRBJ2-1 TRBV6-5 NA CASSRWSSSYNEQFF TGTGCCAGCAGCCGCTGGTCGAGCTCCTACAATGAGCAGTTCTTC
13 NA TRBJ1-6 TRBV28 NA CASRTEYNSPLHF TGTGCCAGCAGAACGGAGTATAATTCACCCCTCCACTTT
13 NA TRBJ1-2 TRBV6-5 NA CASSPGGGYGYTF TGTGCCAGCAGTCCTGGGGGGGGCTATGGCTACACCTTC
15 TRBD2 TRBJ2-3 TRBV7-9 few CASSLMASGKDTQYF TGTGCCAGCAGCTTAATGGCTAGCGGGAAGGATACGCAGTATTTT
12 NA TRBJ2-5 TRBV29-1 NA CSGGHRQETQYF TGCAGCGGGGGACACCGCCAAGAGACCCAGTACTTC
15 NA TRBJ2-2 TRBV29-1 NA CSVEFTERNAGELFF TGCAGCGTTGAATTCACGGAGCGGAACGCCGGGGAGCTGTTTTTT
13 NA TRBJ1-1 TRBV7-9 NA CASSFTMNTEAFF TGTGCCAGCAGCTTCACAATGAACACTGAAGCTTTCTTT
13 TRBD1 TRBJ1-2 TRBV29-1 NA CSVGQGAFYGYTF TGCAGCGTGGGACAGGGGGCTTTCTATGGCTACACCTTC
14 NA TRBJ2-3 TRBV11-1 NA CASSLSGYTDTQYF TGTGCCAGCAGCTTATCGGGATACACAGATACGCAGTATTTT
16 TRBD1 TRBJ2-7 TRBV7-9 NA CASSLDLGQGWYEQYF TGTGCCAGCAGCTTAGACCTAGGACAGGGGTGGTACGAGCAGTACTTC
14 NA TRBJ2-7 TRBV27 NA CASSMSGLLYEQYF TGTGCCAGCAGTATGTCGGGACTTCTCTACGAGCAGTACTTC
13 NA TRBJ2-1 TRBV3-1/TRBV3-2 once CASSQLPYNEQFF TGTGCCAGCAGCCAACTACCCTACAATGAGCAGTTCTTC
16 NA TRBJ1-4 TRBV6-1 NA CASSERKRTANEKLFF TGTGCCAGCAGTGAAAGGAAAAGGACAGCTAATGAAAAACTGTTTTTT
13 NA TRBJ1-1 TRBV27 many CASSLSRGNEAFF TGTGCCAGCAGTTTATCAAGAGGGAATGAAGCTTTCTTT
14 NA TRBJ1-4 TRBV5-8 NA CASSLGQGNEKLFF TGTGCCAGCAGCTTGGGGCAGGGGAATGAAAAACTGTTTTTT
14 NA TRBJ2-4 TRBV28 NA CASRIEGGWNIQYF TGTGCCAGCAGAATAGAAGGCGGGTGGAACATTCAGTACTTC
14 TRBD1 TRBJ1-1 TRBV6-5 NA CASSRQGLNTEAFF TGTGCCAGCAGTCGACAGGGGTTGAACACTGAAGCTTTCTTT
15 TRBD1 TRBJ1-2 TRBV7-2 NA CASSLTGGDNYGYTF TGTGCCAGCAGTTTGACAGGGGGAGATAACTATGGCTACACCTTC
14 TRBD1 TRBJ1-1 TRBV3-1/TRBV3-2 NA CASSLQGANTEAFF TGTGCCAGCAGCCTGCAGGGGGCGAACACTGAAGCTTTCTTT
17 TRBD2 TRBJ2-1 TRBV10-3 NA CAISGPKTSGSGNEQFF TGTGCCATCAGTGGGCCCAAAACTAGCGGGAGTGGCAATGAGCAGTTCTTC
13 NA TRBJ2-6 TRBV2 NA CASSATGANVLTF TGTGCCAGCAGTGCAACTGGGGCCAACGTCCTGACTTTC
14 TRBD1 TRBJ1-1 TRBV6-5 NA CASSYSAGGTEAFF TGTGCCAGCAGTTACTCGGCAGGGGGCACTGAAGCTTTCTTT
17 TRBD2 TRBJ2-2 TRBV4-3 NA CASSQEIAGAGTGELFF TGCGCCAGCAGCCAAGAAATAGCGGGAGCGGGCACCGGGGAGCTGTTTTTT
14 NA TRBJ1-2 TRBV24-1 NA CATSDLRYKYGYTF TGTGCCACCAGTGATTTGCGATACAAGTATGGCTACACCTTC
15 NA TRBJ2-5 TRBV7-7 NA CASSLGGLGQETQYF TGTGCTAGCAGCTTAGGAGGTCTAGGCCAAGAGACCCAGTACTTC
15 TRBD2 TRBJ2-1 TRBV11-2 NA CASSLLAGGVWEQFF TGTGCCAGCAGCTTGTTAGCGGGAGGTGTGTGGGAGCAGTTCTTC
12 NA TRBJ1-6 TRBV7-9 NA CASSLTDSPLHF TGTGCCAGCAGCTTAACTGATTCACCCCTCCACTTT
14 NA TRBJ1-1 TRBV5-1 NA CASSPWQVNTEAFF TGCGCCAGCAGCCCCTGGCAGGTAAACACTGAAGCTTTCTTT
14 NA TRBJ1-1 TRBV5-1 NA CASSLDFPATEAFF TGCGCCAGCAGCTTGGACTTCCCAGCGACTGAAGCTTTCTTT
16 NA TRBJ1-4 TRBV5-1 NA CASRPQGGEGDQKLFF TGCGCCAGCAGGCCGCAAGGCGGGGAAGGGGATCAAAAACTGTTTTTT
13 NA TRBJ2-3 TRBV12-3/TRBV12-4 NA CASSFKGTDTQYF TGTGCCAGCAGTTTCAAGGGGACAGATACGCAGTATTTT
14 NA TRBJ2-5 TRBV5-4 NA CASSPDARGETQYF TGTGCCAGCAGCCCTGACGCTCGGGGAGAGACCCAGTACTTC
17 TRBD2 TRBJ2-1 TRBV4-3 NA CASSQDLVAGGTNEQFF TGCGCCAGCAGCCAAGATTTGGTCGCGGGAGGGACCAATGAGCAGTTCTTC